The 9 T cell receptor beta chains below were found in one sample sequenced in a study of cytomegalovirus exposure and HLA in healthy donors. PCR employed 60 Vbeta and 13 Jbeta primers. Method: immunoSEQ multiplex PCR; TCRdb's copy keeps in-frame clones and lacks some. The repertoire holds approximately 220,000 clones, roughly 79% seen once, with more than 1.5% in the top ten. Sequencing was done on a sample of PBMCs. Receptor source: a man aged 18 to 29 in good health and CMV-seronegative.

A single count supports this clone. The chain recombines TRBV6-5 with TRBJ2-7; 13 nucleotides match TRBD2. The germline V gene encodes CDR1 MNHEY and CDR2 SVGAGI. V was pared by 2 bases and J by 3 bases, with 4 bases of the junction left unmatched. The CDR3 loop spans 16 amino acids. The CDR3, as DNA: TGTGCCAGCAGTTACCCCCGGACTAGCGGGAGCTACGAGCAGTACTTC. It translates to CASSYPRTSGSYEQYF.

Concerning this clone: The junction does not match germline at one end; this may be a read error. This chain uses TRBV7-7 with TRBJ2-5; 11 bases are shared with TRBD2. This CDR3 spans 18 amino acids. The germline V gene encodes CDR1 SSHAT and CDR2 FNYEAQ (reference sequence). CDR3 amino acids: CASSLAPRLAGGEETQYF. The CDR3 nucleotides read TGTGCTAGCAGCTTAGCGCCTCGGCTAGCGGGAGGTGAAGAGACCCAGTACTTC.

This clone was found a few times. The V call is TRBV7-2, the J call TRBJ2-5; D is perhaps TRBD1 (7 bases). The V gene's germline CDR1 is SGHTA and CDR2 FQGNSA. This CDR3 is 14 amino acids long. V lost 6 bases to trimming and J lost 4 bases, with 15 bases between them. The CDR3 DNA follows: TGTGCCAGCAGTCAGGGGGGCCAGGGAGAGACCCAGTACTTC. Translation: CASSQGGQGETQYF.

The chain employs TRBV6-1 and TRBJ1-2; 10 nucleotides match TRBD1. This CDR3 comprises 15 residues. CDR1 is MNHNS and CDR2 is SASEGT in the germline V gene. Trimming removed 5 bases from V and 2 bases from J; junction bases left unmatched: 5. The CDR3 reads CASSSPGQGNYGYTF. The CDR3 coding sequence is TGTGCCAGCAGTTCTCCGGGACAGGGGAACTATGGCTACACCTTC.

The chain recombines TRBV27 with TRBJ2-3; D is possibly TRBD1 (6 bases). This CDR3 region has 16 residues. V was trimmed by 5 bases and J by 4 bases, leaving 19 bases between them. Germline V gene data show CDR1 as MNHEY and CDR2 as SMNVEV (reference sequence). CDR3 DNA sequence: TGTGCCAGCAGTCCCACAGGGTTCACCCCACCAGATACGCAGTATTTT. Translating gives CASSPTGFTPPDTQYF.

V usage is TRBV5-8 and J usage is TRBJ1-2; no definite D call. There are 14 residues in the CDR3. Germline CDR1 reads SGHTS; CDR2 reads YDEGEE. Trimming left V 4 bases short and J 2 bases short, with 12 bases between. CDR3 sequence: CASSRPRNNYGYTF. CDR3 sequence (DNA): TGTGCCAGCAGCCGACCCAGGAACAACTATGGCTACACCTTC.

This clone was seen more than once but under ten times. The gene calls are TRBV7-3 and TRBJ2-2, with 8 bases fitting TRBD1. The junction had 8 bases not matched to a gene; V was cut back by 4 bases and J by 7 bases. Germline V gene lookup returns CDR1 SGHTA and CDR2 FQGTGA. This CDR3 has 15 amino acids. The CDR3 loop is CASSSTGVRSGELFF. The CDR3 coding sequence is TGTGCCAGCAGCTCGACAGGGGTTAGGAGCGGGGAGCTGTTTTTT.

A single count supports this clone. The rearrangement joins TRBV7-9 to TRBJ2-3; 13 nucleotides match TRBD2. The CDR3 runs to 14 residues. J lost 8 bases, V lost 8 bases, and 7 bases had no gene match. Per the germline V gene, CDR1 is SEHNR and CDR2 is FQNEAQ (reference sequence). DNA of the CDR3: TGTGCCAGCCTGGGACTAGCGGGACCAGGTACGCAGTATTTT. This encodes CASLGLAGPGTQYF.

This clone was recorded once. Other DNA variants within this sample encode the same CDR3. The chain recombines TRBV30 with TRBJ2-7, with 10 positions matching TRBD2. CDR1 and CDR2 (germline): GTSNPN, SVGIG (reference sequence). The V and J ends lost 2 bases and 3 bases, in that order; junction bases with no gene match: 7. The CDR3 runs to 15 residues. As DNA, the CDR3 is TGTGCCTGGAGTCCTCTAGCGGGGGCCCACTACGAGCAGTACTTC. This translates into CAWSPLAGAHYEQYF.